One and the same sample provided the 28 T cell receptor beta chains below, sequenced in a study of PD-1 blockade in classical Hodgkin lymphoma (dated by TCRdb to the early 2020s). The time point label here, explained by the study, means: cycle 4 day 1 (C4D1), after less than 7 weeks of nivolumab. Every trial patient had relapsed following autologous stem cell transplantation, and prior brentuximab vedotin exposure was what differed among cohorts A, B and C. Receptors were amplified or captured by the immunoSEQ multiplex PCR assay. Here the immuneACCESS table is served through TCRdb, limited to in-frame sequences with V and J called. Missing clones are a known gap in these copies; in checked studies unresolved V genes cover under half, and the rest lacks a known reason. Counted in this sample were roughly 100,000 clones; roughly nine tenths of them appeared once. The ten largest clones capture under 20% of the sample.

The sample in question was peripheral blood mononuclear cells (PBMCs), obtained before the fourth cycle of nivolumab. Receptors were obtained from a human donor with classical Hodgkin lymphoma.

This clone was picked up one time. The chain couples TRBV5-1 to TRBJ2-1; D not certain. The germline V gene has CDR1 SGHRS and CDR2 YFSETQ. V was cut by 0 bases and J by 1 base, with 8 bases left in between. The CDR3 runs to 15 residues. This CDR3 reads CASSLEGGSYNEQFF. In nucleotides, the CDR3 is TGCGCCAGCAGCTTGGAGGGCGGATCCTACAATGAGCAGTTCTTC.

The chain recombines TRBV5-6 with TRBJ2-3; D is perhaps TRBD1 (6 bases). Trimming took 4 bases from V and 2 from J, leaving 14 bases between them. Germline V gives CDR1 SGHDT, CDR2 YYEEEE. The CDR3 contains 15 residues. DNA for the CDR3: TGTGCCAGCAGCCTAGGAGGACAGTTCACAGATACGCAGTATTTT. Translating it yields CASSLGGQFTDTQYF.

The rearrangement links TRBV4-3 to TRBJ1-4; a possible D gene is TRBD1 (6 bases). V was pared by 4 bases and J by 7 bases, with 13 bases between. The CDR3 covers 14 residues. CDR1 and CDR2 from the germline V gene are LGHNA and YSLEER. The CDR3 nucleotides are TGCGCCAGCAGCCTAACTAGGGGGTCTGAAAAACTGTTTTTT. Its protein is CASSLTRGSEKLFF.

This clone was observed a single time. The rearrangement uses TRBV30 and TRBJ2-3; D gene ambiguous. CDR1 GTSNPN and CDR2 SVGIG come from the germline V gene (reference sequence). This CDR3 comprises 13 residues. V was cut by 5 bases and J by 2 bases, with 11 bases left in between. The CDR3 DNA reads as TGTGCCTGGCTGCAACCGTACACAGATACGCAGTATTTT. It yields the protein CAWLQPYTDTQYF.

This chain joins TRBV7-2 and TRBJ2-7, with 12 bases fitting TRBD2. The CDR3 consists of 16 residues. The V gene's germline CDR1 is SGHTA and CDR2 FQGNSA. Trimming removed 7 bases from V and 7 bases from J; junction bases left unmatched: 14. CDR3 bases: TGTGCCAGCACCGAGTCCAGACTAGCGGGAGCCAGGGAGCAGTACTTC. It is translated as CASTESRLAGAREQYF.

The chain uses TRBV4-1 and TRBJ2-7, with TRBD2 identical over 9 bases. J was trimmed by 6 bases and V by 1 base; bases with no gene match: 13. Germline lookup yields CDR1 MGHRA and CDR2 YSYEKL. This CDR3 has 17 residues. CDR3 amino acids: CASSQAQAGGGGIEQYF. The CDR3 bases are TGCGCCAGCAGCCAAGCCCAAGCGGGAGGAGGGGGGATCGAGCAGTACTTC.

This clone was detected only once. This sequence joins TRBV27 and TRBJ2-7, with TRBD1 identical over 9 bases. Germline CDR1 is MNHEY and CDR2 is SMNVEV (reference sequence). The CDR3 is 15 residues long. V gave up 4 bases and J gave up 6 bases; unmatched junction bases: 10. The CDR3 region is CASSSPGQGTAEQYF. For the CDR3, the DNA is TGTGCCAGCAGTTCGCCGGGACAGGGAACGGCCGAGCAGTACTTC.

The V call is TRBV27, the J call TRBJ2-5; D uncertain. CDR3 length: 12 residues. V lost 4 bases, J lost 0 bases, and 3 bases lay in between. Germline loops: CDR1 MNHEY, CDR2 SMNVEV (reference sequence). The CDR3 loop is CASSSYQETQYF. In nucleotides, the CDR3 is TGTGCCAGCAGTTCTTACCAAGAGACCCAGTACTTC.

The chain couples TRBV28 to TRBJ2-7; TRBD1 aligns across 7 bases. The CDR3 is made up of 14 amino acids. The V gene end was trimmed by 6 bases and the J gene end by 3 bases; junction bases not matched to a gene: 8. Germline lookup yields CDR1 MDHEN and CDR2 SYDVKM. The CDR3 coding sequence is TGTGCCAGCAGCTCAGGGGGATTTATCTACGAGCAGTACTTC. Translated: CASSSGGFIYEQYF. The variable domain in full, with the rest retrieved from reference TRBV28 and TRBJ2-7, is DVKVTQSSRYLVKRTGEKVFLECVQDMDHENMFWYRQDPGLGLRLIYFSYDVKMKEKGDIPEGYSVSREKKERFSLILESASTNQTSMYLCASSSGGFIYEQYFGPGTRLTVT.

The CDR3 nucleotides read TGTGCCAGCAGTTTCGATCGGGATCAGCCCCAGCATTTT. Translated: CASSFDRDQPQHF. The chain has TRBV27 and TRBJ1-5; D uncertain. V lost 3 bases to trimming and J lost 5 bases, with 8 bases between them. Germline V CDR1 and CDR2: MNHEY, SMNVEV (reference sequence). The CDR3 has 13 residues.

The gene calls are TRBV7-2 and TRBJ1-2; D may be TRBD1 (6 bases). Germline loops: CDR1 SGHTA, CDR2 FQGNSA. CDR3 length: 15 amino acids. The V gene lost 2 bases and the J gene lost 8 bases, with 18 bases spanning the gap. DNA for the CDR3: TGTGCCAGCAGCTTACTCCCCAAACAGGGAGGCGGCTACACCTTC. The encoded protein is CASSLLPKQGGGYTF.

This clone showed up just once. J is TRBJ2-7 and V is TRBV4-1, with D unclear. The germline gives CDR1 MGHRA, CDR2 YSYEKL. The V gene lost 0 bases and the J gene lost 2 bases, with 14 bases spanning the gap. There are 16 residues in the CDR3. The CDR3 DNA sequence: TGCGCCAGCAGCCAAGAAGCGACTCCTAGACCCTACGAGCAGTACTTC. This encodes CASSQEATPRPYEQYF.

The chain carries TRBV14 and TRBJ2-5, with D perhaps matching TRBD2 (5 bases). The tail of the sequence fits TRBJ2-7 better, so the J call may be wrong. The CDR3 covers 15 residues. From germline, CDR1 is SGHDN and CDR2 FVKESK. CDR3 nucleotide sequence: TGTGCCAGCAGCCTTAGGGTAGAGGGCTCCTACGAGCAGTACTTC. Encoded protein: CASSLRVEGSYEQYF.

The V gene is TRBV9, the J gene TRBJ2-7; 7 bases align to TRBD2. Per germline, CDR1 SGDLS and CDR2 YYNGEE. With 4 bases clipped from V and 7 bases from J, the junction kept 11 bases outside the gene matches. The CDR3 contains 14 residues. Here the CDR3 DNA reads TGTGCCAGCAGCCCTCACTTCAGCGGGGAAGAGCAGTACTTC. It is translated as CASSPHFSGEEQYF. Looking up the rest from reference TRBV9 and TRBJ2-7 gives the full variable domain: DSGVTQTPKHLITATGQRVTLRCSPRSGDLSVYWYQQSLDQGLQFLIQYYNGEERAKGNILERFSAQQFPDLHSELNLSSLELGDSALYFCASSPHFSGEEQYFGPGTRLTVT.

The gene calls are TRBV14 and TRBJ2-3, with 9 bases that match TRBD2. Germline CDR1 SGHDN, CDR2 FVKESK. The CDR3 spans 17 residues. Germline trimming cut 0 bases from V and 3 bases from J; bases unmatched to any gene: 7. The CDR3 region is CASSQDRLAGRTDTQYF. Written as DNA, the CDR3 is TGTGCCAGCAGCCAAGACCGGCTAGCGGGACGAACAGATACGCAGTATTTT.

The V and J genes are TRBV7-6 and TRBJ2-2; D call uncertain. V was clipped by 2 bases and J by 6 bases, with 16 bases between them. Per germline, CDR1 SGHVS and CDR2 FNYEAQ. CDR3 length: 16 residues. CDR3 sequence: CASSLIETASPGELFF. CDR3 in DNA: TGTGCCAGCAGCTTAATAGAGACGGCATCGCCCGGGGAGCTGTTTTTT.

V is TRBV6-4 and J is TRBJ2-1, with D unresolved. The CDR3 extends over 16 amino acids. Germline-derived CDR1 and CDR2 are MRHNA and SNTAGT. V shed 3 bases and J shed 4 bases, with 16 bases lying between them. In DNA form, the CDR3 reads TGTGCCAGCAGTGAGAACCCCGGCTCGAGGTACAATGAGCAGTTCTTC. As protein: CASSENPGSRYNEQFF.

The CDR3 coding sequence is TGCAGCGGCGGACAGGGGCCCTATGGCTACACCTTC. The encoded protein is CSGGQGPYGYTF. This chain links TRBV29-1 with TRBJ1-2; 9 positions match TRBD1. The CDR3 loop spans 12 amino acids. Germline V gene data show CDR1 as SQVTM and CDR2 as ANQGSEA. V dropped 7 bases and J dropped 4; count of bases not matched to a gene: 4.

CDR3 region: CASSLGTSGGDEQYF. In DNA form, the CDR3 reads TGTGCCAGCAGCTTGGGGACTAGCGGGGGTGACGAGCAGTACTTC. The chain couples TRBV5-4 to TRBJ2-7; 13 bases match TRBD2. Looked up from germline, CDR1 is SGHNT and CDR2 is YYREEE (reference sequence). The V gene end was trimmed by 0 bases and the J gene end by 5 bases; junction bases not matched to a gene: 2. The CDR3 sequence is 15 residues long. The variable domain in full, completed from reference TRBV5-4 and TRBJ2-7, reads ETGVTQSPTHLIKTRGQQVTLRCSSQSGHNTVSWYQQALGQGPQFIFQYYREEENGRGNFPPRFSGLQFPNYSSELNVNALELDDSALYLCASSLGTSGGDEQYFGPGTRLTVT.

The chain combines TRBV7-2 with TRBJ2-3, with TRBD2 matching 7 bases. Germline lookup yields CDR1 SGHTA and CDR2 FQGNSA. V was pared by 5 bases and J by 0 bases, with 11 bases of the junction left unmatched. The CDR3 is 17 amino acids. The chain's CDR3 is CASSRKQAGLSTDTQYF. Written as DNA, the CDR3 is TGTGCCAGCAGCAGGAAACAAGCGGGACTGAGCACAGATACGCAGTATTTT.

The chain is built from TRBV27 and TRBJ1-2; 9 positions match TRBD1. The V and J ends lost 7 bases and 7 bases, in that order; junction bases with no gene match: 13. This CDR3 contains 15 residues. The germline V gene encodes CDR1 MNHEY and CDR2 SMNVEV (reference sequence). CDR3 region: CASTPQRGQGLGYTF. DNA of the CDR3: TGTGCCAGCACCCCCCAACGAGGACAGGGGCTTGGCTACACCTTC.

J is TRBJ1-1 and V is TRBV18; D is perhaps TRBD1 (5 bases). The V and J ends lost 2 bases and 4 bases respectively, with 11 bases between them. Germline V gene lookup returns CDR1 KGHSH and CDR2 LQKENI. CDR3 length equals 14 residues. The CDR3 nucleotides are TGTGCCAGCTCACCAGACCAGGGTGGCACTGAAGCTTTCTTT. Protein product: CASSPDQGGTEAFF.

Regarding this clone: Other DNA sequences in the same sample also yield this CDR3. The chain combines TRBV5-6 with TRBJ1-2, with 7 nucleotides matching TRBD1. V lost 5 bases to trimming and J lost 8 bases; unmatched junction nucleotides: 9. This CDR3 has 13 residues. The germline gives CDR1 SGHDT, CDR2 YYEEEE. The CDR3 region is CASRTDRAGGYTF. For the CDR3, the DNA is TGTGCCAGCAGAACCGACAGGGCGGGGGGCTACACCTTC.

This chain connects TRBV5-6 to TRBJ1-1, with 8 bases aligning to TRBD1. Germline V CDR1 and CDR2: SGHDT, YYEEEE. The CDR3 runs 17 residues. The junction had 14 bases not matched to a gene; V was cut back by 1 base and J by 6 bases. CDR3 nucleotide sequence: TGTGCCAGCAGCTTGTCAGGGGGCGAGCTGGTTTTCGCTGAAGCTTTCTTT. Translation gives CASSLSGGELVFAEAFF.

CDR3 region: CASSVTSGRPQAPYNEQFF. DNA of the CDR3: TGTGCCAGCAGCGTAACTAGCGGGAGGCCCCAGGCGCCCTACAATGAGCAGTTCTTC. This chain connects TRBV9 to TRBJ2-1; 12 nucleotides agree with TRBD2. In germline, CDR1 is SGDLS, CDR2 YYNGEE. V shed 1 base and J 2 bases; nucleotides not matched to a gene: 10. The CDR3 extends over 19 amino acids.

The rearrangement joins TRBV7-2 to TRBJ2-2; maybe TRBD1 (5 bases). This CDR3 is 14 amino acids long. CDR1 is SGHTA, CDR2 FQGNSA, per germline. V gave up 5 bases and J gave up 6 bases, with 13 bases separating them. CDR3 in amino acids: CASSPQPGSGELFF. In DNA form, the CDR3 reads TGTGCCAGCAGCCCGCAACCAGGGTCCGGGGAGCTGTTTTTT.

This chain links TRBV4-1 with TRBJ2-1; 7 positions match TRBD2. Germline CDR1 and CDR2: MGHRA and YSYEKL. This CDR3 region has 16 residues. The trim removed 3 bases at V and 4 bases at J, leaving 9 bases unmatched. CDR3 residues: CASSQRLAELYNEQFF. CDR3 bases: TGCGCCAGCAGCCAGAGACTAGCCGAATTATACAATGAGCAGTTCTTC.

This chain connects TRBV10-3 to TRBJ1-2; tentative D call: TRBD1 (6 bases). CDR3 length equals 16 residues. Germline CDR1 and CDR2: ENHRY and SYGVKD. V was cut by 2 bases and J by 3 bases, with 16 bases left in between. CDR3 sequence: CAISEPDRTPDYGYTF. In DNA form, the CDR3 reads TGTGCCATCAGTGAGCCAGACAGGACCCCGGACTATGGCTACACCTTC.